A selection of T cell receptor beta chains follows, all from one sample in a study of blood T cell repertoires in COVID-19. Sequencing used immunoSEQ multiplex PCR; TCRdb keeps in-frame clones, though not all of them. The sample has under 300,000 clones; roughly 91% are singletons. Sequences were obtained from peripheral blood. The receptors here all came from a woman between 35 and 50 years old who had recovered from COVID-19. Both conserved end residues are part of each CDR3. Fields, in order: J gene, clone size, D gene, V gene, CDR3 protein, CDR3 DNA. D genes are given only for firm matches. Expanded clones are given a class, and other clones once, few, many or no size at all.

j_gene: TRBJ2-7; abundance: -; d_gene: -; v_gene: TRBV19; CDR3aa: CASSIGSAADEQYF; CDR3nt: TGTGCCAGTAGTATAGGGAGTGCGGCGGACGAGCAGTACTTC
j_gene: TRBJ1-5; abundance: few; d_gene: TRBD1; v_gene: TRBV5-4; CDR3aa: CASSLDRGPNQPQHF; CDR3nt: TGTGCCAGCAGCTTGGACAGGGGCCCCAATCAGCCCCAGCATTTT
j_gene: TRBJ1-4; abundance: -; d_gene: -; v_gene: TRBV4-3; CDR3aa: CASSQNRPGGEKLFF; CDR3nt: TGCGCCAGCAGCCAAAATCGGCCAGGAGGTGAAAAACTGTTTTTT
j_gene: TRBJ1-1; abundance: -; d_gene: -; v_gene: TRBV29-1; CDR3aa: CSAVPPHGAEAFF; CDR3nt: TGCAGCGCCGTCCCGCCGCACGGGGCTGAAGCTTTCTTT
j_gene: TRBJ2-6; abundance: -; d_gene: -; v_gene: TRBV5-1; CDR3aa: CASAGAPGGANVLTF; CDR3nt: TGCGCCAGCGCGGGGGCTCCTGGGGGGGCCAACGTCCTGACTTTC
j_gene: TRBJ1-2; abundance: -; d_gene: -; v_gene: TRBV11-3; CDR3aa: CASSFTPLGGYTF; CDR3nt: TGTGCCAGCAGCTTTACACCCCTTGGTGGCTACACCTTC
j_gene: TRBJ1-3; abundance: -; d_gene: -; v_gene: TRBV20-1; CDR3aa: CSASPGNTIYF; CDR3nt: TGCAGTGCTAGCCCGGGTAACACCATATATTTT
j_gene: TRBJ1-6; abundance: many; d_gene: -; v_gene: TRBV5-4; CDR3aa: CASSPQHNSPLHF; CDR3nt: TGTGCCAGCAGTCCACAACATAATTCACCCCTCCACTTT
j_gene: TRBJ1-2; abundance: -; d_gene: TRBD1; v_gene: TRBV15; CDR3aa: CATSRTGTGLVYGYTF; CDR3nt: TGTGCCACCAGCAGAACCGGGACAGGGTTGGTCTATGGCTACACCTTC
j_gene: TRBJ2-7; abundance: -; d_gene: TRBD1; v_gene: TRBV9; CDR3aa: CASSKEAGTAPPYEQYF; CDR3nt: TGTGCCAGCAGCAAAGAAGCAGGGACAGCTCCCCCCTACGAGCAGTACTTC
j_gene: TRBJ2-4; abundance: -; d_gene: -; v_gene: TRBV5-6; CDR3aa: CASSARGAAKNIQYF; CDR3nt: TGTGCCAGCAGCGCTCGGGGGGCCGCCAAAAACATTCAGTACTTC
j_gene: TRBJ2-2; abundance: -; d_gene: -; v_gene: TRBV19; CDR3aa: CASSIGGAGELFF; CDR3nt: TGTGCCAGTAGTATAGGGGGGGCCGGGGAGCTGTTTTTT
j_gene: TRBJ2-1; abundance: -; d_gene: TRBD2; v_gene: TRBV5-4; CDR3aa: CASSPGTSRSSYNEQFF; CDR3nt: TGTGCCAGCAGCCCCGGGACTAGCCGAAGCTCCTACAATGAGCAGTTCTTC
j_gene: TRBJ2-1; abundance: -; d_gene: -; v_gene: TRBV10-3; CDR3aa: CAISHGSGHEQFF; CDR3nt: TGTGCCATCAGCCACGGGAGCGGACATGAGCAGTTCTTC
j_gene: TRBJ2-7; abundance: -; d_gene: -; v_gene: TRBV4-1; CDR3aa: CASSLHLSYEQYF; CDR3nt: TGCGCCAGCAGCTTACACCTTTCCTACGAGCAGTACTTC
j_gene: TRBJ2-1; abundance: -; d_gene: -; v_gene: TRBV30; CDR3aa: CAWNPPGGSYNEQFF; CDR3nt: TGTGCCTGGAACCCACCCGGTGGCTCCTACAATGAGCAGTTCTTC
j_gene: TRBJ1-1; abundance: once; d_gene: -; v_gene: TRBV9; CDR3aa: CASSPGGGEAFF; CDR3nt: TGTGCCAGCAGCCCCGGTGGGGGCGAAGCTTTCTTT
j_gene: TRBJ2-3; abundance: -; d_gene: TRBD2; v_gene: TRBV7-3; CDR3aa: CASSLAPGLAGADTQYF; CDR3nt: TGTGCCAGCAGCTTAGCCCCGGGACTAGCGGGAGCAGATACGCAGTATTTT
j_gene: TRBJ2-3; abundance: -; d_gene: -; v_gene: TRBV21-1; CDR3aa: CASSRQGARTDTQYF; CDR3nt: TGTGCCAGCAGCAGACAGGGGGCCCGCACAGATACGCAGTATTTT
j_gene: TRBJ2-3; abundance: once; d_gene: -; v_gene: TRBV6-5; CDR3aa: CASSYSPSSDTQYF; CDR3nt: TGTGCCAGCAGTTACTCGCCCAGTTCGGATACGCAGTATTTT
j_gene: TRBJ2-1; abundance: -; d_gene: -; v_gene: TRBV7-2; CDR3aa: CASSPAGWGLYNEQFF; CDR3nt: TGTGCCAGCAGCCCCGCGGGATGGGGCCTCTACAATGAGCAGTTCTTC
j_gene: TRBJ1-5; abundance: few; d_gene: TRBD1; v_gene: TRBV18; CDR3aa: CASSPQGVGQPQHF; CDR3nt: TGTGCCAGCTCACCCCAGGGGGTTGGTCAGCCCCAGCATTTT
j_gene: TRBJ2-2; abundance: -; d_gene: -; v_gene: TRBV6-1; CDR3aa: CASSDPGQNTGELFF; CDR3nt: TGTGCCAGCAGTGACCCGGGACAGAACACCGGGGAGCTGTTTTTT
j_gene: TRBJ2-1; abundance: -; d_gene: TRBD2; v_gene: TRBV15; CDR3aa: CATSIITSGTYNEQFF; CDR3nt: TGTGCCACCAGCATCATCACTAGCGGGACCTACAATGAGCAGTTCTTC